This T cell receptor (beta chain) is from a study of human T cells and chemical hapten exposure. Whole-study context: DPC at 2% was the sensitizing agent, placed on 2 cm by 2 cm of upper inner arm skin. Small volume differences among pooled libraries mainly caused per-sample TCR yield variation.

Overall study results and limits: Because they had alopecia, donors may respond immunologically unlike healthy people.

This clonotype was found many times. What it recognizes is unknown. The CDR3 is 14 residues long. Germline V lookup: CDR1 MNHEY, CDR2 SVGEGT. V lost 6 bases, J lost 6 bases, and 10 bases stayed unmatched. Noted time point: patch test 1, 2 weeks after DPC sensitization. The treatment here: therapeutic diphenylcyclopropenone sensitization with weekly scalp DPC. TCRdb used MiXCR to reprocess the RACE reads, holding one entry per CDR3 protein. The sample carries around 380,000 distinct CDR3 sequences, around 4.8% recorded once. The chain uses TRBV6-2 or TRBV6-3 and TRBJ1-2, with 7 bases aligning to TRBD1. Sample: whole blood, taken in connection with sensitization to the hapten diphenylcyclopropenone (DPC). The receptor comes from a woman aged 45 to 65 with alopecia areata. Some clones in this sample may be carry-over from other donors' samples. CDR3 loop: CASRPGTVSHGYTF. The CDR3 nucleotides are TGTGCCAGCAGGCCCGGGACAGTTTCTCATGGCTACACCTTC.